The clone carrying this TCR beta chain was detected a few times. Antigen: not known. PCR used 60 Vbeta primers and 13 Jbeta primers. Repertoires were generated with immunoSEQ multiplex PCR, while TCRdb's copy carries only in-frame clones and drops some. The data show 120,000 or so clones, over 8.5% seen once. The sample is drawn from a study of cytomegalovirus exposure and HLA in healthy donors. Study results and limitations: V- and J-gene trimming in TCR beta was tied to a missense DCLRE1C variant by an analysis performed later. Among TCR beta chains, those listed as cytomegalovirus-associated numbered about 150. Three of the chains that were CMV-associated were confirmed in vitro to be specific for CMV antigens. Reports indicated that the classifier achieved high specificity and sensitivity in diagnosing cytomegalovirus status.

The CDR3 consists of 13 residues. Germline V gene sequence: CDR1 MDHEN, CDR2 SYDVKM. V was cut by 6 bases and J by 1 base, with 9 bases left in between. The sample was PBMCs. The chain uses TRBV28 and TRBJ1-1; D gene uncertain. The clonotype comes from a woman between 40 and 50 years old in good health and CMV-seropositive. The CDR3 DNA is TGTGCCAGCAGGCTAGCTGAGAACACTGAAGCTTTCTTT. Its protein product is CASRLAENTEAFF.